Only one count was recorded for the clone carrying this TCR beta chain. This record belongs to a study of blood T cell repertoires in COVID-19. Authors' methods: The authors estimated nucleated cell counts from reference gene primer amplification. Measured with immunoSEQ multiplex PCR; TCRdb has only the in-frame clones, and not every one. D and trimming come from the DNA, and the V and J calls and clone size come from that table. The repertoire holds about 100,000 clones, with 75% to 95% as singletons. The CDR3 runs 15 residues. The V end lost 6 bases, the J end lost 4 bases, and 18 bases lay between the germline ends. CDR1 is MNHEY, CDR2 SVGEGT, per germline.

The chain is built from TRBV6-2 or TRBV6-3 and TRBJ1-1; no clear D. This clonotype was obtained from a man between 45 and 60 years old with acute or convalescent COVID-19. What was sequenced was peripheral blood. The CDR3 here is CASRPHQTEATEAFF. CDR3 nucleotides: TGTGCCAGCAGACCTCACCAGACGGAGGCCACTGAAGCTTTCTTT.